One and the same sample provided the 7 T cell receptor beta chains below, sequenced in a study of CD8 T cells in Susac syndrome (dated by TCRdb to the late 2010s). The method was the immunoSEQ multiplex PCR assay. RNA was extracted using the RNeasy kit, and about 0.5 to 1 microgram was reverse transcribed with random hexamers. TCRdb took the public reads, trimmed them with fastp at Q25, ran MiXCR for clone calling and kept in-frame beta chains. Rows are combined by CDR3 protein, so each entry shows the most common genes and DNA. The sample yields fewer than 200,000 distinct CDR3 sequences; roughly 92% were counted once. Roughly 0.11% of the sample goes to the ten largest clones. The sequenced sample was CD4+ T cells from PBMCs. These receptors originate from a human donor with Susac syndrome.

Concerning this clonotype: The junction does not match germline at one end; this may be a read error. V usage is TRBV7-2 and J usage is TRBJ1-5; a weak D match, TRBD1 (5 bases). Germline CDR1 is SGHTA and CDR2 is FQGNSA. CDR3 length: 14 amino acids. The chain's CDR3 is CASSLTGGNRPQHF. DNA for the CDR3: TGTGCCAGCAGCCTCACCGGGGGGAATCGGCCCCAGCATTTT.

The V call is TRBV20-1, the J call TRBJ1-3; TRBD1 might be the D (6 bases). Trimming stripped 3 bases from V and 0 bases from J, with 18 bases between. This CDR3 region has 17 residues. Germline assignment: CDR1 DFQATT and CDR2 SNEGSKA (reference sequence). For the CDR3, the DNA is TGCAGTGCTAGCGAAGGACAGTCCGTCATCTCTGGAAACACCATATATTTT. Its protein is CSASEGQSVISGNTIYF.

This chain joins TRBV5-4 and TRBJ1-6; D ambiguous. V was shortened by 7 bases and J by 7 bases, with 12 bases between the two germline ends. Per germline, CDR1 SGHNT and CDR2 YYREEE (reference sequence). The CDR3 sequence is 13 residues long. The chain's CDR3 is CASRPGGNSPLHF. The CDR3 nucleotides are TGTGCCAGCCGTCCCGGTGGGAATTCACCCCTCCACTTT.

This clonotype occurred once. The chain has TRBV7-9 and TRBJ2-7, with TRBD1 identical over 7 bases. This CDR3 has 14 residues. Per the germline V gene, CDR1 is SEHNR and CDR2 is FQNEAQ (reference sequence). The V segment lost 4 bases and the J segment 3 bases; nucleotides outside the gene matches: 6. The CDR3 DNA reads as TGTGCCAGCAGCTCCGGGACAGTGGTCTACGAGCAGTACTTC. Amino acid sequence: CASSSGTVVYEQYF.

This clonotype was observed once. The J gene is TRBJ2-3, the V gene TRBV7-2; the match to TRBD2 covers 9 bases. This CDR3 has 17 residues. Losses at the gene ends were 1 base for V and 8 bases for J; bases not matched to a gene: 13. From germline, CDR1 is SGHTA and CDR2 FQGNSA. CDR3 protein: CASSLVRAGGPGGTQYF. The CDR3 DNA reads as TGTGCCAGCAGCTTAGTGCGAGCGGGGGGCCCAGGGGGTACGCAGTATTTT.

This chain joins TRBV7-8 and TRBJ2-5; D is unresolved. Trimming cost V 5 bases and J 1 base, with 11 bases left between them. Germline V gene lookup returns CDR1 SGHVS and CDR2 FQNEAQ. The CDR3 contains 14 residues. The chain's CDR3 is CASSPGPTQETQYF. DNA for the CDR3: TGTGCCAGCAGCCCCGGACCTACCCAAGAGACCCAGTACTTC.

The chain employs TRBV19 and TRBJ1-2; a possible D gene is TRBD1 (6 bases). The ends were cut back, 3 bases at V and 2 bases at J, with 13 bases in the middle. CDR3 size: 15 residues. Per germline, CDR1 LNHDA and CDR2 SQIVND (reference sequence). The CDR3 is CASSIVTGLNYGYTF. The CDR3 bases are TGTGCCAGTAGTATCGTGACAGGACTGAACTATGGCTACACCTTC.